These 15 T cell receptor beta chains share one sample of origin, sequenced in a study of cytomegalovirus exposure and HLA in healthy donors. PCR involved 60 Vbeta and 13 Jbeta primers. TCRdb keeps only in-frame clones here, not all; method: immunoSEQ multiplex PCR. There are tens of thousands of clones in the sample; roughly 83% occur only once, and about 14% lies in the top ten. Sequenced input: PBMCs. The receptor source for this set is a woman in her thirties or forties in good health and CMV-seropositive.

The chain is built from TRBV6-1 and TRBJ1-1, with D possibly being TRBD1 (6 bases). The V end was cut by 3 bases, the J end by 3 bases, with 11 bases between. Germline loops: CDR1 MNHNS, CDR2 SASEGT. This CDR3 has 14 residues. Here the CDR3 DNA reads TGTGCCAGCAGTGACCAGGGGTCGGACACTGAAGCTTTCTTT. It translates to CASSDQGSDTEAFF.

V gene TRBV6-4 combines with J gene TRBJ2-1, with 8 bases that match TRBD2. CDR1 and CDR2 (germline): MRHNA, SNTAGT. This CDR3 is 15 amino acids long. V lost 3 bases to trimming and J lost 3 bases; unmatched junction nucleotides: 4. The CDR3: CASSETGLDYNEQFF. The CDR3 DNA sequence: TGTGCCAGCAGTGAGACGGGACTAGACTACAATGAGCAGTTCTTC.

This chain uses TRBV29-1 with TRBJ1-1; tentatively, D is TRBD1 (6 bases). Germline values: CDR1 SQVTM, CDR2 ANQGSEA. Trimming cost V 6 bases and J 5 bases, with 16 bases left between them. The length of the CDR3 is 13 residues. The DNA of the CDR3 is TGCAGCGTAGAAAGGGGGTCGGGTACTGAAGCTTTCTTT. Protein product: CSVERGSGTEAFF.

Only one count was recorded for this clone. The chain has TRBV2 and TRBJ1-6, with D maybe TRBD1 (5 bases). The CDR3 consists of 17 residues. V was clipped by 8 bases and J by 0 bases, with 17 bases between them. Germline CDR1 reads SNHLY; CDR2 reads FYNNEI. This chain's CDR3 is CASADLGESSYNSPLHF. CDR3 coding DNA: TGTGCCAGCGCGGATTTAGGGGAAAGCTCCTATAATTCACCCCTCCACTTT.

The chain combines TRBV6-5 with TRBJ2-3; 11 nucleotides align to TRBD2. The V segment lost 6 bases and the J segment 5 bases; nucleotides outside the gene matches: 7. This CDR3 region has 15 residues. Germline loops: CDR1 MNHEY, CDR2 SVGAGI. The CDR3: CASRPSGGIGDTQYF. For the CDR3, the DNA is TGTGCCAGCAGACCTAGCGGGGGGATTGGAGATACGCAGTATTTT.

This clone is a singleton in its sample. The V call is TRBV5-1, the J call TRBJ2-7; TRBD1 agrees at 7 bases. In germline, CDR1 is SGHRS, CDR2 YFSETQ. The CDR3 is 14 residues long. Trimming removed 7 bases from V and 6 bases from J; junction bases left unmatched: 13. CDR3 sequence (DNA): TGCGCCAGCGCTAGACAGGGTAAAGGGCGCGAGCAGTACTTC. It specifies CASARQGKGREQYF.

The chain carries TRBV4-1 and TRBJ2-2; 7 bases agree with TRBD1. The CDR3 totals 17 residues. Germline V gene sequence: CDR1 MGHRA, CDR2 YSYEKL. Trimming removed 3 bases from V and 9 bases from J; junction bases left unmatched: 16. The CDR3 sequence is CASSQPLLDRVSRELFF. The CDR3 DNA reads TGCGCCAGCAGCCAGCCCCTCCTCGACAGGGTGAGCCGGGAGCTGTTTTTT.

This chain connects TRBV10-2 to TRBJ1-2; 9 positions match TRBD1. The CDR3 loop spans 14 amino acids. In germline, CDR1 is WSHSY, CDR2 SAAADI. V dropped 6 bases and J dropped 3; count of bases not matched to a gene: 5. CDR3 nucleotide sequence: TGCGCCAGCAGCCCGGACAGGGGAGACTATGGCTACACCTTC. Its protein is CASSPDRGDYGYTF.

The V gene is TRBV7-8, the J gene TRBJ2-7, with D possibly TRBD2 on 5 matching bases. CDR3 size: 18 residues. Trimming removed 1 base from V and 2 bases from J, with 21 bases in between. CDR1 and CDR2 from the germline V gene are SGHVS and FQNEAQ. The CDR3: CASSLGGLAQRNPYEQYF. The CDR3 coding sequence is TGTGCCAGCAGCTTAGGTGGGTTGGCACAGCGGAATCCCTACGAGCAGTACTTC.

The chain uses TRBV28 and TRBJ2-7; TRBD2 is a possible D gene (5 bases). The CDR3 loop spans 14 amino acids. Germline-derived CDR1 and CDR2 are MDHEN and SYDVKM. V lost 2 bases and J 0 bases, leaving 8 bases between the germline ends. The CDR3 region is CASSLRGYSYEQYF. The CDR3 DNA sequence: TGTGCCAGCAGTTTACGGGGTTACTCCTACGAGCAGTACTTC.

CDR3 amino acids: CASRQGFPGELFF. The CDR3 nucleotides are TGCGCCAGCAGGCAGGGGTTCCCCGGGGAGCTGTTTTTT. This sequence joins TRBV4-1 and TRBJ2-2, with D possibly TRBD1 on 6 matching bases. The ends were cut back, 6 bases at V and 6 bases at J, with 11 bases in the middle. This CDR3 has 13 amino acids. CDR1 MGHRA and CDR2 YSYEKL come from the germline V gene.

CDR3 nucleotides: TGTGCCACCAGCAGAGTGGGCCGCGGGCGCCACCAAGAGACCCAGTACTTC. Residues: CATSRVGRGRHQETQYF. The chain combines TRBV15 with TRBJ2-5, with D maybe TRBD2 (5 bases). Germline CDR1 reads LNHNV; CDR2 reads YYDKDF (reference sequence). Trimming took 1 base from V and 0 from J, leaving 15 bases between them. The CDR3 is 17 residues long.

V usage is TRBV7-9 and J usage is TRBJ1-4; D may be TRBD1 (6 bases). The V and J ends lost 4 bases and 0 bases respectively, with 15 bases between them. This CDR3 contains 17 residues. Germline values: CDR1 SEHNR, CDR2 FQNEAQ (reference sequence). CDR3 in DNA: TGTGCCAGCAGCTCCTCCGGGGGGGCGGCAACTAATGAAAAACTGTTTTTT. It encodes CASSSSGGAATNEKLFF.

The gene calls are TRBV28 and TRBJ2-7; 7 nucleotides align to TRBD2. The V gene's germline CDR1 is MDHEN and CDR2 SYDVKM. The V and J ends lost 7 bases and 0 bases, in that order; junction bases with no gene match: 6. The CDR3 spans 14 residues. The CDR3 DNA follows: TGTGCCAGCATCCCTAGCGGACTCTCCTACGAGCAGTACTTC. Its translation: CASIPSGLSYEQYF.

The rearrangement links TRBV9 to TRBJ2-1; 8 positions match TRBD2. After removal of 2 bases from V and 0 bases from J, the junction contained 7 bases not matched to a gene. Germline CDR1 reads SGDLS; CDR2 reads YYNGEE. This CDR3 has 17 residues. The CDR3 protein is CASSVGGGSPSYNEQFF. The DNA of the CDR3 is TGTGCCAGCAGCGTCGGCGGGGGGTCTCCCTCCTACAATGAGCAGTTCTTC.